The 29 T cell receptor beta chains below all came from one sample that was sequenced in a study of technical replicates of blood from a few donors. Clones were sequenced by immunoSEQ multiplex PCR, and TCRdb holds only the in-frame ones, with some missing. This table has some 11,000 clones, about 90% appearing once. Sequenced input: PBMCs. Source of these receptors: a human donor in good health.

V is TRBV27 and J is TRBJ1-2; D is unclear. Germline V gene sequence: CDR1 MNHEY, CDR2 SMNVEV (reference sequence). The ends were cut back, 4 bases at V and 8 bases at J, with 29 bases in the middle. The CDR3 covers 18 residues. The CDR3, as DNA: TGTGCCAGCAGTTCCTCCCCGGCGGCCACAATCCCTTTACGCGGCTACACCTTC. The encoded protein is CASSSSPAATIPLRGYTF.

This clone came up once. The chain recombines TRBV5-1 with TRBJ2-6; 8 bases map to TRBD1. The CDR3 contains 18 residues. V shed 0 bases and J 3 bases; nucleotides not matched to a gene: 8. Germline-derived CDR1 and CDR2 are SGHRS and YFSETQ. The CDR3 region is CASSLGLQGALGANVLTF. The CDR3 nucleotides read TGCGCCAGCAGCTTGGGCCTTCAGGGGGCGCTTGGGGCCAACGTCCTGACTTTC.

The V and J genes are TRBV2 and TRBJ2-5; D call uncertain. CDR3 size: 11 residues. Per the germline V gene, CDR1 is SNHLY and CDR2 is FYNNEI. Trimming took 7 bases from V and 9 from J, leaving 12 bases between them. The CDR3 protein is CASTPADAQYF. In nucleotides, the CDR3 is TGTGCCAGCACCCCGGCGGATGCCCAGTACTTC.

The J gene is TRBJ1-1, the V gene TRBV19; no reliable D call. Per germline, CDR1 LNHDA and CDR2 SQIVND (reference sequence). Deletions cut 10 bases from V and 4 bases from J, with 10 bases between. The CDR3 is made up of 11 amino acids. CDR3 DNA sequence: TGTGCCATCACTTACGGCACTGAAGCTTTCTTT. Translated: CAITYGTEAFF. Together with reference TRBV19 and TRBJ1-1, the CDR3 gives the full variable domain: DGGITQSPKYLFRKEGQNVTLSCEQNLNHDAMYWYRQDPGQGLRLIYYSQIVNDFQKGDIAEGYSVSREKKESFPLTVTSAQKNPTAFYLCAITYGTEAFFGQGTRLTVV.

This clone was recorded once. This chain connects TRBV13 to TRBJ2-3; TRBD2 agrees at 10 bases. This CDR3 has 15 amino acids. The V segment lost 5 bases and the J segment 8 bases; nucleotides outside the gene matches: 10. Germline V gene data show CDR1 as PRHDT and CDR2 as FYEKMQ (reference sequence). CDR3: CASSLAGAFAGTQYF. The CDR3 DNA follows: TGTGCCAGCAGCCTAGCGGGAGCCTTTGCCGGTACGCAGTATTTT.

This sequence joins TRBV7-9 and TRBJ2-3; D is unclear. This CDR3 is built from 13 residues. Germline V CDR1 and CDR2: SEHNR, FQNEAQ (reference sequence). Trimming cost V 7 bases and J 0 bases, with 8 bases left between them. Here the CDR3 DNA reads TGTGCCAGCACCCTTCCGAGCACAGATACGCAGTATTTT. Amino acid sequence: CASTLPSTDTQYF.

The chain recombines TRBV7-6 with TRBJ1-2, with TRBD1 matching over 8 bases. Per germline, CDR1 SGHVS and CDR2 FNYEAQ. V was pared by 4 bases and J by 8 bases, with 15 bases of the junction left unmatched. This CDR3 region has 16 residues. The CDR3 reads CASSSNRDRRAWGYTF. As DNA, the CDR3 is TGTGCCAGCAGCTCCAACCGGGACAGGAGGGCGTGGGGCTACACCTTC.

The chain combines TRBV27 with TRBJ1-5, with 7 bases fitting TRBD1. The germline CDR1 and CDR2 sequences are MNHEY and SMNVEV (reference sequence). There are 14 residues in the CDR3. The V segment lost 4 bases and the J segment 5 bases; nucleotides outside the gene matches: 5. CDR3 region: CASSSRQGDQPQHF. Here the CDR3 DNA reads TGTGCCAGCAGTTCGAGACAGGGAGATCAGCCCCAGCATTTT.

The chain links TRBV19 to TRBJ2-6; the D is unclear. Trimming removed 3 bases from V and 0 bases from J, with 9 bases in between. This CDR3 spans 16 amino acids. In germline, CDR1 is LNHDA, CDR2 SQIVND (reference sequence). CDR3 sequence reads: CASSIGGRSGANVLTF. The CDR3 nucleotides are TGTGCCAGTAGTATCGGCGGCCGCTCTGGGGCCAACGTCCTGACTTTC.

The genes are TRBV27 and TRBJ1-1; TRBD1 aligns across 9 bases. The CDR3 length is 19 residues. The germline V gene has CDR1 MNHEY and CDR2 SMNVEV (reference sequence). The junction had 18 bases not matched to a gene; V was cut back by 7 bases and J by 0 bases. The CDR3 DNA is TGTGCCAGCAATTCCGGGACAGGGTTTTTTCGTCACATGAACACTGAAGCTTTCTTT. Residues: CASNSGTGFFRHMNTEAFF.

The genes are TRBV6-1 and TRBJ2-3, with D perhaps TRBD2 (6 bases). The CDR3 length is 15 residues. The ends were cut back, 4 bases at V and 6 bases at J, with 17 bases in the middle. The germline V gene has CDR1 MNHNS and CDR2 SASEGT. The CDR3 nucleotides read TGTGCCAGCAGTGTGATAGCGGCGGGCCCTGATACGCAGTATTTT. This translates into CASSVIAAGPDTQYF.

For the CDR3, the DNA is TGTGCCAGTGATCGCTCCGGGACAACCTACGAGCAGTACTTC. Residues: CASDRSGTTYEQYF. The rearrangement links TRBV2 to TRBJ2-7; a weak D match, TRBD1 (6 bases). This CDR3 spans 14 amino acids. V was clipped by 9 bases and J by 2 bases, with 17 bases between them. Germline V gene data show CDR1 as SNHLY and CDR2 as FYNNEI.

The chain recombines TRBV10-2 with TRBJ2-3, with D tentatively TRBD2 (5 bases). Germline V gives CDR1 WSHSY, CDR2 SAAADI. Trimming stripped 4 bases from V and 0 bases from J, with 11 bases between. This CDR3 contains 15 residues. CDR3 sequence reads: CASSVVGASTDTQYF. In DNA, the CDR3 is TGCGCCAGCAGTGTCGTGGGAGCAAGCACAGATACGCAGTATTTT.

This rearrangement joins TRBV7-9 to TRBJ2-1; 11 bases line up with TRBD2. The germline V gene encodes CDR1 SEHNR and CDR2 FQNEAQ (reference sequence). Trimming at V came to 1 base and at J to 8 bases, leaving 7 bases not matched to a gene. CDR3 length equals 16 residues. Written as DNA, the CDR3 is TGTGCCAGCAGCTTAGGCCTAGCGGGAGGTTTGGATGAGCAGTTCTTC. The encoded protein is CASSLGLAGGLDEQFF.

The CDR3 sequence: CASSIRGGADYGYTF. CDR3 DNA: TGTGCCAGCAGTATAAGGGGAGGGGCCGACTATGGCTACACCTTC. The chain recombines TRBV9 with TRBJ1-2; D possibly corresponds to TRBD1 (5 bases). Looked up from germline, CDR1 is SGDLS and CDR2 is YYNGEE. The CDR3 extends over 15 amino acids. The V and J ends lost 5 bases and 3 bases respectively, with 17 bases between them.

CDR3 residues: CASSLGTVNEQFF. CDR3 DNA: TGCGCCAGCAGCTTGGGGACAGTCAATGAGCAGTTCTTC. The chain employs TRBV5-1 and TRBJ2-1; D is perhaps TRBD1 (6 bases). This CDR3 comprises 13 residues. The germline CDR1 and CDR2 sequences are SGHRS and YFSETQ. With 0 bases removed from V and 6 bases from J, the gap between germline ends came to 7 bases.

This clone appeared a single time. The chain has TRBV9 and TRBJ2-1; 8 bases line up with TRBD2. The CDR3 runs to 16 residues. The germline V gene encodes CDR1 SGDLS and CDR2 YYNGEE. Trimming cost V 4 bases and J 5 bases; bases outside gene matches: 11. The chain's CDR3 is CASSKGGETSDNEQFF. DNA for the CDR3: TGTGCCAGCAGCAAAGGGGGAGAGACTAGCGACAATGAGCAGTTCTTC.

This sequence joins TRBV5-1 and TRBJ2-5; weak D call: TRBD2 (6 bases). The V gene's germline CDR1 is SGHRS and CDR2 YFSETQ. Trimming removed 0 bases from V and 5 bases from J, with 14 bases in between. CDR3 length: 15 residues. Here the CDR3 reads CASSLVGGGTETQYF. CDR3 nucleotides: TGCGCCAGCAGCTTGGTGGGGGGAGGTACGGAGACCCAGTACTTC.

The chain carries TRBV10-3 and TRBJ1-5; 7 nucleotides match TRBD1. Per the germline V gene, CDR1 is ENHRY and CDR2 is SYGVKD. The CDR3 covers 14 residues. The trim removed 10 bases at V and 3 bases at J, leaving 9 bases unmatched. DNA of the CDR3: TGTGCCACCACAGACGACAGGGACAATCAGCCCCAGCATTTT. Residues: CATTDDRDNQPQHF.

This clone has just one count. The CDR3 DNA reads TGCGCCAGCAGCGCCCTTCAGGGGGGCGTTAGTAGAGATACGCAGTATTTT. It specifies CASSALQGGVSRDTQYF. V is TRBV5-1 and J is TRBJ2-3; D might be TRBD1 (7 bases). CDR3 length: 17 amino acids. The germline V and J ends were trimmed by 4 bases and 5 bases, with 23 bases remaining between them. CDR1 SGHRS and CDR2 YFSETQ come from the germline V gene. Full variable domain (outside the CDR3, taken from reference TRBV5-1 and TRBJ2-3): KAGVTQTPRYLIKTRGQQVTLSCSPISGHRSVSWYQQTPGQGLQFLFEYFSETQRNKGNFPGRFSGRQFSNSRSEMNVSTLELGDSALYLCASSALQGGVSRDTQYFGPGTRLTVL.

The rearrangement joins TRBV7-6 to TRBJ2-7, with 10 nucleotides matching TRBD2. V dropped 5 bases and J dropped 5; count of bases not matched to a gene: 9. This CDR3 comprises 15 residues. Germline lookup yields CDR1 SGHVS and CDR2 FNYEAQ. The CDR3: CASSPSGRASNEQYF. DNA of the CDR3: TGTGCCAGCAGCCCAAGCGGGAGGGCCTCTAACGAGCAGTACTTC.

V is TRBV5-1 and J is TRBJ1-4; D not certain. The CDR3 consists of 14 residues. Trimming stripped 0 bases from V and 8 bases from J, with 11 bases between. Germline-derived CDR1 and CDR2 are SGHRS and YFSETQ. The CDR3 DNA sequence: TGCGCCAGCAGCTTGGCAGGTTCAGGAGAAAAACTGTTTTTT. It specifies CASSLAGSGEKLFF.

V is TRBV7-9 and J is TRBJ2-2; 7 nucleotides agree with TRBD2. The trim removed 2 bases at V and 1 base at J, leaving 4 bases unmatched. Germline V gene lookup returns CDR1 SEHNR and CDR2 FQNEAQ (reference sequence). CDR3 length: 16 residues. The CDR3 bases are TGTGCCAGCAGCTTAAGTCTAGCGGAGAACACCGGGGAGCTGTTTTTT. Residues: CASSLSLAENTGELFF.

The CDR3 loop is CASSLGTGRGYTF. As DNA, the CDR3 is TGTGCCAGCAGTTTGGGGACAGGCAGGGGCTACACCTTC. V is TRBV28 and J is TRBJ1-2; 8 nucleotides line up with TRBD1. The V and J ends lost 3 bases and 8 bases, in that order; junction bases with no gene match: 5. Germline CDR1 and CDR2: MDHEN and SYDVKM. The CDR3 is made up of 13 amino acids.

This chain uses TRBV9 with TRBJ1-1; 7 bases align to TRBD1. The CDR3 is 15 residues long. Unmatched junction bases numbered 4, after V lost 2 bases and J lost 0 bases. The V gene's germline CDR1 is SGDLS and CDR2 YYNGEE. CDR3 nucleotide sequence: TGTGCCAGCAGCGTTACAGGGGCTATGAACACTGAAGCTTTCTTT. The encoded protein is CASSVTGAMNTEAFF.

V and J are TRBV9 and TRBJ2-1; 8 nucleotides agree with TRBD2. Germline assignment: CDR1 SGDLS and CDR2 YYNGEE. The CDR3 length is 15 residues. V lost 0 bases to trimming and J lost 6 bases; unmatched junction nucleotides: 5. The CDR3 nucleotides read TGTGCCAGCAGCGTAGCGACTAGCGATCTCAATGAGCAGTTCTTC. Protein product: CASSVATSDLNEQFF.

The V gene is TRBV19, the J gene TRBJ1-2, with 10 bases lining up with TRBD1. With 3 bases clipped from V and 7 bases from J, the junction kept 14 bases outside the gene matches. The V gene's germline CDR1 is LNHDA and CDR2 SQIVND (reference sequence). The CDR3 sequence is 17 residues long. In DNA, the CDR3 is TGTGCCAGTAGTATCCACGGGCCGACAGGGGGCGTACGTGGCTACACCTTC. Its translation: CASSIHGPTGGVRGYTF.

V usage is TRBV6-4 and J usage is TRBJ2-2, with 8 bases matching TRBD2. This CDR3 spans 16 amino acids. The V and J ends lost 7 bases and 4 bases, in that order; junction bases with no gene match: 11. CDR1 is MRHNA, CDR2 SNTAGT, per germline. The DNA of the CDR3 is TGTGCCAGCACCGCGGCGGCGGGAGGCTCCACCGGGGAGCTGTTTTTT. Encoded protein: CASTAAAGGSTGELFF.

The chain carries TRBV2 and TRBJ1-2; D might be TRBD1 (6 bases). Germline-derived CDR1 and CDR2 are SNHLY and FYNNEI. V was shortened by 6 bases and J by 1 base, with 21 bases between the two germline ends. The CDR3 is 17 residues long. The CDR3 nucleotides read TGTGCCAGCAGCGTTTTTCCCGGGACAAACTATAACTATGGCTACACCTTC. Residues: CASSVFPGTNYNYGYTF.